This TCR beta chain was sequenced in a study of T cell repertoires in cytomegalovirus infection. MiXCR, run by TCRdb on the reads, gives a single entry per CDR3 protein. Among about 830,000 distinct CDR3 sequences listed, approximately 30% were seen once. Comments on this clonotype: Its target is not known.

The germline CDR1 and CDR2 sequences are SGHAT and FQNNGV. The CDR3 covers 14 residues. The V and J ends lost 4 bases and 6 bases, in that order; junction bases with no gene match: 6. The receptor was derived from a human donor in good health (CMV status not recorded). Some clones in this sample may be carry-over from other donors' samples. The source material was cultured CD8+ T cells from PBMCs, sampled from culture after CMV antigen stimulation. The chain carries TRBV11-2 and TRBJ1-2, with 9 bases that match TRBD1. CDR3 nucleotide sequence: TGTGCCAGCAGCTACCGACAGGGGGACGATGGCTACACCTTC. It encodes CASSYRQGDDGYTF.